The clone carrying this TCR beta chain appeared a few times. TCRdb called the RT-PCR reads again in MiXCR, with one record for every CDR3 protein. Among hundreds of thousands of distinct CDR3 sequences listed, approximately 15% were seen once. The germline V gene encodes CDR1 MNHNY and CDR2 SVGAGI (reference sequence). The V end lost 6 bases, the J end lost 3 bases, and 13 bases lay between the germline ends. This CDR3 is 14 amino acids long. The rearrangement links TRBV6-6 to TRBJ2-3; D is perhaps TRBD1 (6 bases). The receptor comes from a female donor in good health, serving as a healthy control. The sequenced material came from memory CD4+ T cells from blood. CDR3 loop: CASSRTAVTDTQYF. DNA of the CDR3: TGTGCCAGCAGCCGGACAGCTGTAACAGATACGCAGTATTTT.